This is a list of T cell receptor beta chains from one sample in a study of T cells after yellow fever vaccination. Each CDR3 protein gets one entry after TCRdb re-called the 5' RACE reads with MiXCR. Among approximately 150,000 distinct CDR3 sequences listed, less than 9.5% were seen once. Here the sequenced sample was CD4+ T cells sorted from PBMCs, taken 5 days after the yellow fever booster vaccination. The receptors were sampled from a man aged 25-45 years who received the YFV17D yellow fever vaccine. Both conserved end residues are part of each CDR3. The D gene is left open where the match is weak. Rows may omit the clone size; those that give it use once, few, many or a size class.

>TRBD1|many|TRBJ1-5|TRBV20-1
CSARTGGFQPQHF
TGCAGTGCTCGGACAGGGGGTTTTCAGCCCCAGCATTTT
>NA|many|TRBJ2-1|TRBV28
CASSLLALEQFF
TGTGCCAGCAGTTTATTAGCCCTCGAGCAGTTCTTC
>TRBD1|few|TRBJ2-5|TRBV5-4
CASSETGAQETQYF
TGTGCCAGCAGCGAGACAGGGGCCCAAGAGACCCAGTACTTC
>TRBD2|few|TRBJ2-4|TRBV20-1
CSASIHLSGSAKNIQYF
TGCAGTGCTTCGATACACCTTAGCGGGAGCGCCAAAAACATTCAGTACTTC
>TRBD1|few|TRBJ2-2|TRBV5-4
CASSLGTGDTGELFF
TGTGCCAGCAGCTTGGGGACAGGGGACACCGGGGAGCTGTTTTTT
>NA|many|TRBJ2-1|TRBV7-3
CASSAGRSYNEQFF
TGTGCCAGCAGTGCAGGGAGGTCCTACAATGAGCAGTTCTTC
>TRBD1|many|TRBJ2-1|TRBV14
CASTGTGSYNEQFF
TGTGCCAGTACCGGGACAGGGTCTTACAATGAGCAGTTCTTC
>NA|NA|TRBJ2-6|TRBV20-1
CSALVMGANVLTF
TGCAGTGCCCTAGTGATGGGGGCCAACGTCCTGACTTTC
>NA|many|TRBJ1-1|TRBV6-2/TRBV6-3
CASSQNTGTEAFF
TGTGCCAGCAGTCAGAACACAGGGACTGAAGCTTTCTTT
>NA|NA|TRBJ1-4|TRBV3-1
CATTYSRGANEKLFF
TGTGCCACCACCTACTCGCGGGGAGCTAATGAAAAACTGTTTTTT
>NA|many|TRBJ1-3|TRBV20-1
CSARDGQGSGNTIYF
TGCAGTGCTAGAGATGGGCAGGGCTCTGGAAACACCATATATTTT
>NA|many|TRBJ2-6|TRBV28
CASRNSVGVGRGANVLTF
TGTGCCAGCAGGAACTCGGTAGGGGTTGGGAGAGGGGCCAACGTCCTGACTTTC
>NA|few|TRBJ2-7|TRBV6-1
CASSLGWLAEQYF
TGTGCCAGCAGCCTCGGGTGGTTGGCCGAGCAGTACTTC
>NA|many|TRBJ2-3|TRBV6-2/TRBV6-3
CASNQQDTQYF
TGTGCCAGCAACCAGCAAGATACGCAGTATTTT
>TRBD1|many|TRBJ1-2|TRBV28
CASRHPPGTGSNYGYTF
TGTGCCAGCAGGCACCCCCCTGGGACAGGTTCTAACTATGGCTACACCTTC
>TRBD2|many|TRBJ2-3|TRBV20-1
CSARDATSGSVVADTQYF
TGCAGTGCTAGAGATGCGACTAGCGGGAGTGTGGTGGCAGATACGCAGTATTTT
>NA|many|TRBJ2-1|TRBV20-1
CSAREVNEQFF
TGCAGTGCTAGAGAAGTCAATGAGCAGTTCTTC
>TRBD2|NA|TRBJ2-1|TRBV18
CASSPKLAAYNEQFF
TGTGCCAGCTCACCAAAACTAGCGGCCTACAATGAGCAGTTCTTC
>TRBD2|many|TRBJ2-1|TRBV20-1
CSATGLAVYNEQFF
TGCAGTGCCACCGGACTAGCGGTCTACAATGAGCAGTTCTTC
>NA|many|TRBJ2-3|TRBV14
CASSGLDTQYF
TGTGCCAGCAGCGGCCTAGATACGCAGTATTTT
>TRBD2|many|TRBJ2-1|TRBV18
CASSPGLATFAANEQFF
TGTGCCAGCTCACCGGGACTAGCGACATTTGCCGCCAATGAGCAGTTCTTC
>NA|many|TRBJ2-7|TRBV18
CASSPGTSLYEQYF
TGTGCCAGCTCACCAGGTACTAGCTTGTACGAGCAGTACTTC
>TRBD2|many|TRBJ2-7|TRBV5-1
CASSSGTSGSIEQYF
TGCGCCAGCAGCTCCGGGACTAGCGGGAGCATCGAGCAGTACTTC
>TRBD2|many|TRBJ2-7|TRBV6-2/TRBV6-3
CASSSKGTSGFSYEQYF
TGTGCCAGCAGTTCCAAGGGGACTAGCGGCTTCTCCTACGAGCAGTACTTC
>NA|many|TRBJ2-7|TRBV7-2
CASRPWTGSYEQYF
TGTGCCAGCAGGCCCTGGACGGGGTCCTACGAGCAGTACTTC
>NA|many|TRBJ2-5|TRBV7-9
CASTSTRSGETQYF
TGTGCCAGTACCAGTACGCGGAGCGGAGAGACCCAGTACTTC
>TRBD1|NA|TRBJ2-4|TRBV2
CASRETTGGAAKNIQYF
TGTGCCAGCAGGGAAACAACAGGGGGCGCAGCCAAAAACATTCAGTACTTC
>TRBD2|few|TRBJ2-2|TRBV7-9
CASSQYPGLDQGGELFF
TGTGCCAGCAGCCAATATCCGGGACTAGACCAAGGAGGGGAGCTGTTTTTT
>TRBD2|many|TRBJ2-1|TRBV20-1
CSASLLAGAGSYNEQFF
TGCAGTGCTAGTCTTCTAGCGGGAGCTGGTTCCTACAATGAGCAGTTCTTC
>TRBD1|many|TRBJ2-7|TRBV29-1
CSVATGVSYEQYF
TGCAGCGTTGCGACAGGGGTCTCCTACGAGCAGTACTTC
>NA|many|TRBJ2-2|TRBV29-1
CSVVGGRGFTGELFF
TGCAGCGTTGTGGGGGGCCGGGGCTTCACCGGGGAGCTGTTTTTT
>TRBD2|few|TRBJ2-7|TRBV7-2
CASSGLVGYEQYF
TGTGCCAGCAGCGGACTAGTAGGTTACGAGCAGTACTTC
>TRBD2|many|TRBJ2-5|TRBV5-1
CASSHLAGQETQYF
TGCGCCAGCAGCCACCTAGCGGGACAAGAGACCCAGTACTTC
>NA|NA|TRBJ1-5|TRBV29-1
CSVRRDENQPQHF
TGCAGCGTCCGACGAGATGAGAATCAGCCCCAGCATTTT
>NA|many|TRBJ2-1|TRBV11-2
CASSLGTFMALGLNEQFF
TGTGCCAGCAGCTTAGGGACTTTTATGGCCCTTGGTCTCAATGAGCAGTTCTTC
>TRBD2|many|TRBJ2-1|TRBV5-1
CASSLEWRERHEQFF
TGCGCCAGCAGCTTGGAGTGGCGGGAGAGGCATGAGCAGTTCTTC
>TRBD2|few|TRBJ2-5|TRBV25-1
CASSPGTSGTVAYETQYF
TGTGCCAGCAGCCCTGGGACTAGCGGGACAGTCGCCTACGAGACCCAGTACTTC
>NA|many|TRBJ1-6|TRBV7-6
CASSLRAGPDSPLHF
TGTGCCAGCAGCTTGAGGGCGGGACCGGATTCACCCCTCCACTTT
>NA|many|TRBJ2-1|TRBV6-2/TRBV6-3
CASGRDLYNEQFF
TGTGCCAGCGGCAGGGATCTTTACAATGAGCAGTTCTTC
>NA|many|TRBJ2-5|TRBV7-6
CASSLEVGRAGTQYF
TGTGCCAGCAGCTTAGAAGTAGGCAGGGCCGGGACCCAGTACTTC
>NA|few|TRBJ2-7|TRBV20-1
CSAGLPTNPYYEQYF
TGCAGTGCGGGCCTACCCACGAATCCGTACTACGAGCAGTACTTC
>NA|NA|TRBJ2-1|TRBV5-1
CASSLVGESYNEQFF
TGCGCCAGCAGCTTGGTAGGGGAGTCCTACAATGAGCAGTTCTTC
>NA|NA|TRBJ1-5|TRBV7-8
CASSLDSGGLNQPQHF
TGTGCCAGCAGCTTAGATTCTGGGGGCCTTAATCAGCCCCAGCATTTT
>NA|many|TRBJ1-1|TRBV10-2
CATGRGTMNTEAFF
TGCGCCACCGGCAGGGGAACCATGAACACTGAAGCTTTCTTT
>NA|many|TRBJ2-5|TRBV7-9
CASSLSRGLQYF
TGTGCCAGCAGCCTAAGCCGGGGGCTCCAGTACTTC
>NA|many|TRBJ2-1|TRBV6-4
CASSDPPYNEQFF
TGTGCCAGCAGTGACCCTCCTTACAATGAGCAGTTCTTC
>TRBD2|many|TRBJ2-2|TRBV20-1
CSANKPGLAGTGELFF
TGCAGTGCTAACAAACCGGGACTAGCTGGCACCGGGGAGCTGTTTTTT
>TRBD2|NA|TRBJ2-1|TRBV20-1
CSANPPPGQRGYNEQFF
TGCAGTGCTAATCCCCCCCCCGGTCAGCGGGGTTACAATGAGCAGTTCTTC
>NA|many|TRBJ1-1|TRBV18
CASSPPEPSTRTEAFF
TGTGCCAGCTCACCACCGGAGCCCTCTACGCGCACTGAAGCTTTCTTT
>TRBD1|few|TRBJ1-5|TRBV12-3/TRBV12-4
CASSLGGTANQPQHF
TGTGCCAGCAGTTTAGGGGGGACAGCTAATCAGCCCCAGCATTTT
>TRBD1|many|TRBJ2-1|TRBV7-3
CASSKQGASYNEQFF
TGTGCCAGCAGCAAACAGGGGGCTTCCTACAATGAGCAGTTCTTC
>NA|many|TRBJ2-1|TRBV19
CASSIEGHSSYNEQFF
TGTGCCAGTAGTATAGAGGGGCATTCCTCCTACAATGAGCAGTTCTTC
>NA|many|TRBJ2-5|TRBV20-1
CSARDPTRAQETQYF
TGCAGTGCTAGAGATCCAACGCGGGCCCAAGAGACCCAGTACTTC
>NA|NA|TRBJ2-3|TRBV3-1
CASSLQGPYTQYF
TGTGCCAGCAGCCTGCAGGGCCCATATACGCAGTATTTT